A single T cell receptor beta chain is shown here with its context. Its specificity is unknown. Assaying covered about 10^5 TCR templates per sample. Libraries were prepared by immunoSEQ multiplex PCR; TCRdb keeps only in-frame clonotypes and omits some of them. The data contain around 110,000 clones, about 94% of them seen just once; the ten biggest clones take up roughly 1.7%. J lost 4 bases, V lost 5 bases, and 3 bases had no gene match. The CDR3 covers 13 residues. Per germline, CDR1 SEHNR and CDR2 FQNEAQ (reference sequence). This entry is derived from a study of siplizumab effects on memory and regulatory T cells. Whole-study findings and limits: Confirmatory evidence of suppressive function in proliferating siplizumab-culture Tregs was not obtained. Fewer alloreactive sequences mapped to unstimulated CD4+ memory cells under siplizumab. Tracing alloreactive clones into unstimulated subsets worked for only a minor fraction of them.

The chain has TRBV7-9 and TRBJ2-5; 8 bases are a match to TRBD2. Material: non-Treg CD4+ T cells sorted from blood. This sequence was found in a human donor in good health. The CDR3 region is CASSQSGGETQYF. The DNA for the CDR3 is TGTGCCAGCAGCCAAAGCGGGGGAGAGACCCAGTACTTC.